The clone carrying this T cell receptor (beta chain) came up a few times. Its antigen remains unidentified. Using its own MiXCR run on the 5' RACE reads, TCRdb lists one record per CDR3 protein. This sample yields fewer than 900,000 distinct CDR3 sequences, of which 21% are seen a single time; about 4.3% belongs to the top ten. This sample is part of a study of identical twins. Study results and limitations: Low generation probability was overrepresented in out-of-frame alpha sequences shared by twins.

CDR1 is MNHNS, CDR2 SASEGT, per germline. Trimming took off 8 bases at V and 2 bases at J, with 15 bases between the two ends. The CDR3 consists of 14 residues. Separately, the same data were catalogued under a study of T cells expressing NK-cell markers. That work contributes: Researchers got TCR beta repertoires out of sorted CD3+CD56+NKG2C+, CD3+CD56+NKG2C- and CD3+CD56-NKG2C+ T cells. Of the CD8+ T cell pool in over 5 donors, roughly 1.0-8% was accounted for by dominant NKG2C+ clonotypes.

The sequencing input was PBMCs. This TCR was sampled from a woman aged 18 to 35 in good health. V gene TRBV6-1 combines with J gene TRBJ1-1, with D possibly matching TRBD1 (5 bases). CDR3 sequence: CASGASLGNTEAFF. The DNA of the CDR3 is TGTGCCAGCGGGGCCTCACTAGGAAACACTGAAGCTTTCTTT.